Each of the 15 T cell receptor beta chains below was sequenced from the same sample in a study of graft-versus-host responses after intestinal transplantation. The repertoire was sequenced with immunoSEQ multiplex PCR; TCRdb's copy has only in-frame clones and lacks some. The sample includes approximately 70,000 clones, 84% of them seen just once. The antigens these receptors bind are not known. The sequencing used unstimulated CD4+ T cells sorted from spleen or lymph node cells, collected before transplant. Source of these receptors: a human donor who was the organ donor for an intestinal transplant.

The chain links TRBV4-1 to TRBJ2-1; 10 positions match TRBD2. The CDR3 spans 16 residues. V shed 3 bases and J 3 bases; nucleotides not matched to a gene: 5. Germline lookup yields CDR1 MGHRA and CDR2 YSYEKL. CDR3 nucleotides: TGCGCCAGCAGCCATTATAGCGGGGGGTTCTACAATGAGCAGTTCTTC. Residues: CASSHYSGGFYNEQFF.

The chain links TRBV15 to TRBJ2-5; no reliable D call. Trimming cost V 0 bases and J 2 bases, with 7 bases left between them. CDR1 and CDR2 from the germline V gene are LNHNV and YYDKDF (reference sequence). The CDR3 is made up of 14 amino acids. DNA for the CDR3: TGTGCCACCAGCAGAGATTTGGCTCAAGAGACCCAGTACTTC. It encodes CATSRDLAQETQYF.

This clone has more than one count but fewer than ten. V gene TRBV6-5 combines with J gene TRBJ1-6; D call uncertain. Per germline, CDR1 MNHEY and CDR2 SVGAGI. The V gene lost 2 bases and the J gene lost 7 bases, with 12 bases spanning the gap. This CDR3 has 15 amino acids. The CDR3 DNA reads TGTGCCAGCAGTTACACGCTTAGTCGCAATTCACCCCTCCACTTT. Its protein is CASSYTLSRNSPLHF.

This chain uses TRBV7-2 with TRBJ2-7; TRBD1 matches 7 bases. The CDR3 totals 18 residues. With V trimmed by 1 base and J by 3 bases, 15 bases remained unmatched. Germline lookup yields CDR1 SGHTA and CDR2 FQGNSA. The CDR3 region has the DNA TGTGCCAGCAGCTTAGTGGCGGCAACCGTGGGACAGCACTACGAGCAGTACGTC. Its translation is CASSLVAATVGQHYEQYV.

The chain recombines TRBV5-4 with TRBJ1-6, with no clear D. The CDR3 has 15 residues. Germline lookup yields CDR1 SGHNT and CDR2 YYREEE (reference sequence). Deletions cut 2 bases from V and 0 bases from J, with 6 bases between. The DNA of the CDR3 is TGTGCCAGCAGCTTACAGAGCTCCTATAATTCACCCCTCCACTTT. This gives the protein CASSLQSSYNSPLHF.

The chain employs TRBV2 and TRBJ1-4, with a tentative D call TRBD1 (5 bases). The V end lost 6 bases, the J end lost 3 bases, and 20 bases lay between the germline ends. The germline CDR1 and CDR2 sequences are SNHLY and FYNNEI. The CDR3 has 17 residues. The CDR3 coding sequence is TGTGCCAGCAGAGGGGTTTTGGGGAAGGGATCTAATGAAAAACTGTTTTTT. This gives the protein CASRGVLGKGSNEKLFF.

The V call is TRBV5-6, the J call TRBJ1-4, with 9 bases identical to TRBD1. The CDR3 contains 17 residues. Germline V gene sequence: CDR1 SGHDT, CDR2 YYEEEE. The junction had 9 bases not matched to a gene; V was cut back by 4 bases and J by 2 bases. As DNA, the CDR3 is TGTGCCAGCAGCCCCTATGACAGGGGGATTACTAATGAAAAACTGTTTTTT. Translation gives CASSPYDRGITNEKLFF.

The V gene is TRBV27, the J gene TRBJ1-4, with a possible D match to TRBD1 (5 bases). With 4 bases removed from V and 8 bases from J, the gap between germline ends came to 11 bases. CDR1 and CDR2 from the germline V gene are MNHEY and SMNVEV (reference sequence). This CDR3 region has 13 residues. Here the CDR3 DNA reads TGTGCCAGCAGTTCGCAGCGGGGGGAAAAACTGTTTTTT. This encodes CASSSQRGEKLFF.

The J gene is TRBJ1-4, the V gene TRBV4-2; TRBD1 is a possible D gene (5 bases). V lost 3 bases and J lost 2, with 7 bases in between. Germline V CDR1 and CDR2: LGHNA, YNFKEQ. The CDR3 is 14 amino acids. The CDR3 DNA reads as TGTGCCAGCAGCCAGGGGGGGACTAATGAAAAACTGTTTTTT. It yields the protein CASSQGGTNEKLFF.

J is TRBJ1-4 and V is TRBV7-9, with 7 bases identical to TRBD1. Per germline, CDR1 SEHNR and CDR2 FQNEAQ (reference sequence). Trimming removed 3 bases from V and 7 bases from J; junction bases left unmatched: 5. The CDR3 has 14 amino acids. CDR3 protein: CASSLDRDSEKLFF. CDR3 DNA: TGTGCCAGCAGCTTGGATCGGGACAGTGAAAAACTGTTTTTT.

The V gene is TRBV4-3, the J gene TRBJ1-1; 11 nucleotides align to TRBD1. The CDR3 runs to 19 residues. Trimming at V came to 0 bases and at J to 0 bases, leaving 9 bases not matched to a gene. CDR1 is LGHNA and CDR2 is YSLEER in the germline V gene. CDR3 sequence (DNA): TGCGCCAGCAGCCAAGACATTTTAGGGACAGGGGGTCTGAACACTGAAGCTTTCTTT. Protein product: CASSQDILGTGGLNTEAFF.

The V gene is TRBV6-1, the J gene TRBJ2-7; no definite D call. The V end lost 8 bases, the J end lost 2 bases, and 10 bases lay between the germline ends. Germline values: CDR1 MNHNS, CDR2 SASEGT. The CDR3 contains 12 residues. CDR3 amino acids: CASGQTPYEQYV. DNA of the CDR3: TGTGCCAGCGGGCAGACCCCCTACGAGCAGTACGTC.

The chain uses TRBV6-1 and TRBJ2-2; 7 nucleotides agree with TRBD1. Germline trimming cut 5 bases from V and 5 bases from J; bases unmatched to any gene: 5. The CDR3 consists of 14 residues. Looked up from germline, CDR1 is MNHNS and CDR2 is SASEGT. CDR3 in DNA: TGTGCCAGCAGTTGGACAGGTTGGACCGGGGAGCTGTTTTTT. It translates to CASSWTGWTGELFF.

The rearrangement joins TRBV28 to TRBJ2-3; no firm D call. This CDR3 is 15 amino acids long. CDR1 is MDHEN, CDR2 SYDVKM, per germline. With 2 bases removed from V and 2 bases from J, the gap between germline ends came to 11 bases. CDR3 sequence reads: CASSLVGRSTDTQYF. As DNA, the CDR3 is TGTGCCAGCAGTTTAGTAGGCAGGTCCACAGATACGCAGTATTTT.

The chain recombines TRBV5-1 with TRBJ2-5; 9 bases line up with TRBD2. Germline V gene lookup returns CDR1 SGHRS and CDR2 YFSETQ. This CDR3 has 15 residues. Unmatched junction bases numbered 5, after V lost 0 bases and J lost 5 bases. The CDR3 loop is CASSLERGAGETQYF. CDR3 coding DNA: TGCGCCAGCAGCTTGGAGCGGGGGGCCGGCGAGACCCAGTACTTC.